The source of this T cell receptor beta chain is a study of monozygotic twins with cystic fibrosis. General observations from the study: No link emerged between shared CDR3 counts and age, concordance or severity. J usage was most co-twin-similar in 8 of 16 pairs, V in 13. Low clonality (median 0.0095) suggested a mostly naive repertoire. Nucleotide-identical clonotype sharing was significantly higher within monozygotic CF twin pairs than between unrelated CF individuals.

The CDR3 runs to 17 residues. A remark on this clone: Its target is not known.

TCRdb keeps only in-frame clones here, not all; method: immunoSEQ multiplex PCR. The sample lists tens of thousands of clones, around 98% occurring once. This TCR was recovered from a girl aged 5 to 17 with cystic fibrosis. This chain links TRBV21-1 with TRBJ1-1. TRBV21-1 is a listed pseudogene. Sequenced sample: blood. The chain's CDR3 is CASSKTRQLSGGTEAFF. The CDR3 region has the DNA TGTGCCAGCAGCAAGACCCGACAGCTCAGCGGGGGCACTGAAGCTTTCTTT.